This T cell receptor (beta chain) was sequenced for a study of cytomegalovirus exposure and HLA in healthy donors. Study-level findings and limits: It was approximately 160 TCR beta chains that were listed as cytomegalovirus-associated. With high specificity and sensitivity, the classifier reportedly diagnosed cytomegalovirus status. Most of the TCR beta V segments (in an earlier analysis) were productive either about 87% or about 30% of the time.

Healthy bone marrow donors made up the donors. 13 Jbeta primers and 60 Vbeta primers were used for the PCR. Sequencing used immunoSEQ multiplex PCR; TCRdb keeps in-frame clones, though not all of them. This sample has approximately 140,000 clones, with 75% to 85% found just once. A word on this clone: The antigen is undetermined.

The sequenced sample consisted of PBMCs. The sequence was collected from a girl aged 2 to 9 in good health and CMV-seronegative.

CDR3 DNA sequence: TGTGCCAGCAGCTTACCCACACGGGTCCCCTCCTACGAGCAGTACTTC. It translates to CASSLPTRVPSYEQYF. The V and J genes are TRBV7-9 and TRBJ2-7; D gene ambiguous. CDR3 length: 16 amino acids. V was shortened by 2 bases and J by 0 bases, with 14 bases between the two germline ends. The germline gives CDR1 SEHNR, CDR2 FQNEAQ (reference sequence).